A single sample gave rise to the 14 T cell receptor beta chains below, sequenced in a study of blood T cell repertoires in COVID-19 (dated by TCRdb to about 2020). Libraries were constructed by the immunoSEQ multiplex PCR assay. This immuneACCESS table, as held by TCRdb, lists in-frame sequences with V and J called but not all clones. Of the missing ones, under half trace to an unresolved V gene in checked studies; the others have no known cause. The sample records tens of thousands of clones, over 85% of which are singletons. The ten most abundant clones make up 0.92% of the sample. The sequenced sample consisted of peripheral blood. All receptors derive from a male donor with active COVID-19.

This sequence joins TRBV18 and TRBJ2-3; 10 nucleotides align to TRBD1. Germline V lookup: CDR1 KGHSH, CDR2 LQKENI. The V gene end was trimmed by 3 bases and the J gene end by 1 base; junction bases not matched to a gene: 1. The CDR3 is 15 residues long. The CDR3 is CASSPGTGGTDTQYF. In DNA, the CDR3 is TGTGCCAGCTCACCCGGGACAGGGGGCACAGATACGCAGTATTTT.

The chain has TRBV7-3 and TRBJ1-2; 10 bases are shared with TRBD1. This CDR3 contains 15 residues. V dropped 2 bases and J dropped 6; count of bases not matched to a gene: 6. Germline CDR1 reads SGHTA; CDR2 reads FQGTGA. CDR3: CASSLGTGEIDGYTF. The CDR3 DNA reads TGTGCCAGCAGCTTAGGGACAGGGGAAATAGATGGCTACACCTTC.

The V and J genes are TRBV7-9 and TRBJ1-1, with D perhaps TRBD1 (6 bases). V was trimmed by 4 bases and J by 6 bases, leaving 18 bases between them. The germline V gene encodes CDR1 SEHNR and CDR2 FQNEAQ (reference sequence). This CDR3 is 15 amino acids long. CDR3 DNA sequence: TGTGCCAGCAGCTCGCCCTTGCCGGGGGGCCCTGAAGCTTTCTTT. As protein: CASSSPLPGGPEAFF.

The chain employs TRBV6-1 and TRBJ2-7, with a possible D match to TRBD1 (5 bases). The CDR3 length is 16 residues. CDR1 and CDR2 from the germline V gene are MNHNS and SASEGT. V gave up 2 bases and J gave up 0 bases, with 14 bases separating them. In DNA form, the CDR3 reads TGTGCCAGCAGTGAAAGTACCCGACAGAGCTCCTACGAGCAGTACTTC. Its protein is CASSESTRQSSYEQYF.

This chain links TRBV12-5 with TRBJ1-1; tentative D call: TRBD1 (6 bases). This CDR3 is 12 amino acids long. Germline lookup yields CDR1 LGHNT and CDR2 FRNRAP. V was pared by 7 bases and J by 4 bases, with 10 bases between. CDR3 region: CASDLGGTEAFF. DNA of the CDR3: TGTGCTAGTGACCTAGGGGGCACTGAAGCTTTCTTT.

The V and J genes are TRBV19 and TRBJ2-7; D might be TRBD1 (6 bases). Looked up from germline, CDR1 is LNHDA and CDR2 is SQIVND (reference sequence). The CDR3 runs to 13 residues. V lost 5 bases to trimming and J lost 6 bases, with 14 bases between them. This CDR3 reads CASSLPMGAEQYF. The DNA of the CDR3 is TGTGCCAGTAGTCTTCCGATGGGGGCCGAGCAGTACTTC.

This clone was seen a single time. This chain connects TRBV6-6 to TRBJ1-1; 7 nucleotides line up with TRBD1. The V segment lost 5 bases and the J segment 6 bases; nucleotides outside the gene matches: 9. Germline-derived CDR1 and CDR2 are MNHNY and SVGAGI (reference sequence). The CDR3 is 14 amino acids. DNA for the CDR3: TGTGCCAGCAGTCATCAGACAGGGTCCCCTGAAGCTTTCTTT. This translates into CASSHQTGSPEAFF.

This CDR3 is CASSYGGANQPQHF. The CDR3 DNA follows: TGTGCCAGCAGTTACGGGGGGGCGAATCAGCCCCAGCATTTT. The chain combines TRBV6-2 or TRBV6-3 with TRBJ1-5; D is perhaps TRBD1 (6 bases). This CDR3 contains 14 residues. Germline CDR1 and CDR2: MNHEY and SVGEGT. Trimming removed 2 bases at V and 4 bases at J, with 9 bases between.

The J gene is TRBJ2-5, the V gene TRBV11-2, with D perhaps matching TRBD2 (5 bases). The V end lost 1 base, the J end lost 4 bases, and 7 bases lay between the germline ends. CDR1 SGHAT and CDR2 FQNNGV come from the germline V gene. There are 13 residues in the CDR3. The CDR3 loop reads CASSLGGSETQYF. In DNA form, the CDR3 reads TGTGCCAGCAGCTTAGGAGGGTCAGAGACCCAGTACTTC.

The count of this clone is one. V usage is TRBV7-2 and J usage is TRBJ2-3; D is perhaps TRBD2 (5 bases). In germline, CDR1 is SGHTA, CDR2 FQGNSA. V lost 5 bases to trimming and J lost 1 base, with 7 bases between them. The CDR3 is made up of 13 amino acids. CDR3 coding DNA: TGTGCCAGCAGCCCCGGGGGCACAGATACGCAGTATTTT. This codes for CASSPGGTDTQYF.

This chain joins TRBV5-1 and TRBJ2-7, with 10 positions matching TRBD2. With V trimmed by 4 bases and J by 0 bases, 7 bases remained unmatched. Germline values: CDR1 SGHRS, CDR2 YFSETQ. The CDR3 has 16 amino acids. The CDR3 nucleotides are TGCGCCAGCAGCCGGTTAGCGGGGGGTAGCTCCTACGAGCAGTACTTC. This encodes CASSRLAGGSSYEQYF.

This clone was observed once. The V and J genes are TRBV12-5 and TRBJ1-1; 7 positions agree with TRBD1. From germline, CDR1 is LGHNT and CDR2 FRNRAP. V was clipped by 1 base and J by 2 bases; unmatched bases: 7. The CDR3 loop spans 16 amino acids. CDR3 sequence: CASGLDLRQGNTEAFF. The CDR3 DNA follows: TGTGCTAGTGGTTTGGACCTAAGACAGGGCAACACTGAAGCTTTCTTT.

The chain couples TRBV19 to TRBJ2-1; TRBD2 agrees at 7 bases. The ends lost 4 bases at V and 7 bases at J; junction bases unmatched: 7. This CDR3 contains 14 residues. In germline, CDR1 is LNHDA, CDR2 SQIVND (reference sequence). The CDR3 DNA sequence: TGTGCCAGTAGTACGCTAGCGGTGGGGAATGAGCAGTTCTTC. This gives the protein CASSTLAVGNEQFF.

J is TRBJ2-3 and V is TRBV4-1; possible D gene TRBD2, 6 bases. Looked up from germline, CDR1 is MGHRA and CDR2 is YSYEKL. The length of the CDR3 is 15 residues. With 3 bases removed from V and 6 bases from J, the gap between germline ends came to 16 bases. Here the CDR3 reads CASSHELALIDTQYF. As DNA, the CDR3 is TGCGCCAGCAGCCACGAACTAGCTCTTATTGATACGCAGTATTTT.